Below, 20 T cell receptor beta chains from the same sample are listed, as sequenced in a study of shared clonotypes between healthy human individuals. Here immunoSEQ multiplex PCR was the method, and the copy in TCRdb shows in-frame clones only, minus some. Here the sample spans more than 2 million clones, around 95% being singletons. Sequencing was done on a sample of naive CD4+ T cells sorted from blood. As for subset: CD45RA+ positively selected. The receptors here all came from a man aged 18 to 29 in good health.

This chain joins TRBV6-6 and TRBJ2-1; D is undetermined. The CDR3 sequence is 14 residues long. Trimming cost V 5 bases and J 10 bases, with 18 bases left between them. The V gene's germline CDR1 is MNHNY and CDR2 SVGAGI (reference sequence). Here the CDR3 reads CASSGPKLPVEQFF. CDR3 sequence (DNA): TGTGCCAGCAGTGGGCCCAAACTTCCAGTGGAGCAGTTCTTC.

CDR3 region: CASSPGGSASGNTIYF. DNA of the CDR3: TGTGCCAGCAGCCCCGGGGGATCCGCCTCTGGAAACACCATATATTTT. V gene TRBV5-4 combines with J gene TRBJ1-3; tentatively, D is TRBD1 (5 bases). Trimming took off 4 bases at V and 0 bases at J, with 14 bases between the two ends. The germline gives CDR1 SGHNT, CDR2 YYREEE (reference sequence). The CDR3 is 16 residues long.

This clone occurred once. The V and J genes are TRBV2 and TRBJ2-1, with D perhaps TRBD1 or TRBD2 (5 bases each). Germline-derived CDR1 and CDR2 are SNHLY and FYNNEI. With 4 bases removed from V and 0 bases from J, the gap between germline ends came to 10 bases. This CDR3 has 15 amino acids. The CDR3 reads CASSATGLSYNEQFF. DNA for the CDR3: TGTGCCAGCAGTGCCACGGGGCTCTCCTACAATGAGCAGTTCTTC.

The chain carries TRBV27 and TRBJ1-5; a weak D match, TRBD1 (6 bases). In germline, CDR1 is MNHEY, CDR2 SMNVEV (reference sequence). Trimming removed 5 bases from V and 4 bases from J, with 12 bases in between. This CDR3 has 14 residues. CDR3 sequence (DNA): TGTGCCAGCAGTGTCCGGGACACTAATCAGCCCCAGCATTTT. Translated: CASSVRDTNQPQHF.

This clone showed up just a few times. The CDR3 sequence is CASSSGTFTYEQYF. For the CDR3, the DNA is TGTGCCAGCAGCTCGGGGACTTTCACCTACGAGCAGTACTTC. V and J are TRBV7-2 and TRBJ2-7, with D tentatively TRBD2 (6 bases). This CDR3 has 14 residues. Trimming left V 4 bases short and J 2 bases short, with 12 bases between. Germline values: CDR1 SGHTA, CDR2 FQGNSA.

Turning to this clone: Other DNA sequences in this specimen translate into the identical CDR3. The chain carries TRBV30 and TRBJ1-1, with D possibly matching TRBD1 (5 bases). Germline CDR1 and CDR2: GTSNPN and SVGIG (reference sequence). This CDR3 has 13 amino acids. V was cut by 2 bases and J by 3 bases, with 10 bases left in between. The DNA of the CDR3 is TGTGCCTGGAGTCCAGGGTTTGACACTGAAGCTTTCTTT. This translates into CAWSPGFDTEAFF. Together with reference TRBV30 and TRBJ1-1, the CDR3 gives the full variable domain: SQTIHQWPATLVQPVGSPLSLECTVEGTSNPNLYWYRQAAGRGLQLLFYSVGIGQISSEVPQNLSASRPQDRQFILSSKKLLLSDSGFYLCAWSPGFDTEAFFGQGTRLTVV.

The chain carries TRBV2 and TRBJ1-1; the D gene is possibly TRBD1 (5 bases). The V and J ends lost 6 bases and 3 bases respectively, with 20 bases between them. The CDR3 has 16 residues. CDR1 is SNHLY and CDR2 is FYNNEI in the germline V gene. CDR3: CASRPIDRGSHTEAFF. The CDR3, as DNA: TGTGCCAGCAGGCCCATTGACAGAGGCTCCCACACTGAAGCTTTCTTT. The full variable domain, with the rest looked up from reference TRBV2 and TRBJ1-1, is EPEVTQTPSHQVTQMGQEVILRCVPISNHLYFYWYRQILGQKVEFLVSFYNNEISEKSEIFDDQFSVERPDGSNFTLKIRSTKLEDSAMYFCASRPIDRGSHTEAFFGQGTRLTVV.

CDR3 in amino acids: CASSYSRAVSYEQYF. CDR3 bases: TGTGCCAGCAGTTACTCTCGGGCAGTCTCCTACGAGCAGTACTTC. The rearrangement uses TRBV6-5 and TRBJ2-7; D call uncertain. In germline, CDR1 is MNHEY, CDR2 SVGAGI. The CDR3 length is 15 residues. Trimming took off 0 bases at V and 0 bases at J, with 9 bases between the two ends.

This clone appeared a single time. The CDR3 reads CASSIGARGPYEQYF. In DNA, the CDR3 is TGTGCCAGCAGCATCGGTGCAAGGGGCCCCTACGAGCAGTACTTC. The rearrangement joins TRBV28 to TRBJ2-7, with D possibly TRBD1 on 5 matching bases. The V end was cut by 6 bases, the J end by 2 bases, with 17 bases between. Germline V lookup: CDR1 MDHEN, CDR2 SYDVKM. The length of the CDR3 is 15 residues.

The genes are TRBV2 and TRBJ2-7, with 8 bases lining up with TRBD2. Trimming cost V 3 bases and J 5 bases; bases outside gene matches: 3. This CDR3 has 13 residues. Germline CDR1 reads SNHLY; CDR2 reads FYNNEI. CDR3 nucleotide sequence: TGTGCCAGCAGTGACGAAGCGGGAGACGAGCAGTACTTC. Amino acids: CASSDEAGDEQYF.

The gene calls are TRBV7-3 and TRBJ2-1, with a possible D match to TRBD2 (6 bases). Germline loops: CDR1 SGHTA, CDR2 FQGTGA. This CDR3 is built from 13 residues. V was pared by 5 bases and J by 13 bases, with 18 bases between. The CDR3 here is CASSLKESGFQFF. In DNA form, the CDR3 reads TGTGCCAGCAGCCTAAAAGAAAGCGGGTTTCAGTTCTTC.

This rearrangement joins TRBV2 to TRBJ2-7; no clear D gene. The CDR3 sequence is 15 residues long. Trimming removed 0 bases at V and 3 bases at J, with 12 bases between. In germline, CDR1 is SNHLY, CDR2 FYNNEI. Here the CDR3 reads CASSEALTVSYEQYF. CDR3 DNA sequence: TGTGCCAGCAGTGAAGCATTAACAGTAAGCTACGAGCAGTACTTC.

The V gene is TRBV27, the J gene TRBJ2-1; D is unclear. In germline, CDR1 is MNHEY, CDR2 SMNVEV (reference sequence). The V and J ends lost 7 bases and 0 bases respectively, with 13 bases between them. The CDR3 spans 15 residues. CDR3 region: CASNSDQTSYNEQFF. Written as DNA, the CDR3 is TGTGCCAGCAACTCGGACCAAACCTCCTACAATGAGCAGTTCTTC.

This chain uses TRBV29-1 with TRBJ2-3; TRBD1 agrees at 8 bases. The CDR3 consists of 16 residues. Germline V lookup: CDR1 SQVTM, CDR2 ANQGSEA. The V gene end was trimmed by 6 bases and the J gene end by 5 bases; junction bases not matched to a gene: 16. The CDR3 DNA follows: TGCAGCGTCCCAAAGGACAGGGAGGTGGGTCGAGATACGCAGTATTTT. Residues: CSVPKDREVGRDTQYF.

The chain combines TRBV5-1 with TRBJ2-2, with D perhaps matching TRBD1 (5 bases). Germline assignment: CDR1 SGHRS and CDR2 YFSETQ. The CDR3 contains 14 residues. Trimming pared 4 bases from V and 4 bases from J, leaving 11 bases between. The DNA for the CDR3 is TGCGCCAGCAGCCACGGCGACAGCACCGGGGAGCTGTTTTTT. Its translation: CASSHGDSTGELFF.

This clone was counted a single time. The rearrangement links TRBV4-1 to TRBJ1-5; 10 nucleotides agree with TRBD1. The CDR3 extends over 17 amino acids. Looked up from germline, CDR1 is MGHRA and CDR2 is YSYEKL. V lost 3 bases to trimming and J lost 0 bases; unmatched junction nucleotides: 5. CDR3 sequence: CASSHKTGGFSNQPQHF. Here the CDR3 DNA reads TGCGCCAGCAGCCATAAGACAGGGGGCTTTAGCAATCAGCCCCAGCATTTT.

The chain carries TRBV27 and TRBJ2-7, with D unresolved. Looked up from germline, CDR1 is MNHEY and CDR2 is SMNVEV (reference sequence). This CDR3 spans 14 amino acids. Trimming removed 0 bases at V and 1 base at J, with 7 bases between. The CDR3 is CASSLSAGSYEQYF. The CDR3 DNA follows: TGTGCCAGCAGTTTATCGGCCGGTTCCTACGAGCAGTACTTC.

The V and J genes are TRBV10-3 and TRBJ1-2; D may be TRBD1 (5 bases). V dropped 4 bases and J dropped 4 bases, with 13 bases sitting between them. There are 14 residues in the CDR3. Germline loops: CDR1 ENHRY, CDR2 SYGVKD. The CDR3 DNA sequence: TGTGCCATCAGTGTCCGGGGGGTTGCCTATGGCTACACCTTC. Protein sequence: CAISVRGVAYGYTF.

The chain links TRBV2 to TRBJ2-2; 15 nucleotides match TRBD2. V gave up 6 bases and J gave up 5 bases; unmatched junction bases: 7. This CDR3 region has 17 residues. Germline V gives CDR1 SNHLY, CDR2 FYNNEI. For the CDR3, the DNA is TGTGCCAGCAGCCAACTAGGGACTAGCGGGGGGACCGGGGAGCTGTTTTTT. Protein: CASSQLGTSGGTGELFF.

The V gene is TRBV5-6, the J gene TRBJ2-1; 11 nucleotides match TRBD2. CDR3 size: 15 residues. The germline CDR1 and CDR2 sequences are SGHDT and YYEEEE. V was clipped by 2 bases and J by 7 bases; unmatched bases: 5. In DNA, the CDR3 is TGTGCCAGCAGCTTCGCTCGACTAGCGGGAAATGAGCAGTTCTTC. This translates into CASSFARLAGNEQFF.